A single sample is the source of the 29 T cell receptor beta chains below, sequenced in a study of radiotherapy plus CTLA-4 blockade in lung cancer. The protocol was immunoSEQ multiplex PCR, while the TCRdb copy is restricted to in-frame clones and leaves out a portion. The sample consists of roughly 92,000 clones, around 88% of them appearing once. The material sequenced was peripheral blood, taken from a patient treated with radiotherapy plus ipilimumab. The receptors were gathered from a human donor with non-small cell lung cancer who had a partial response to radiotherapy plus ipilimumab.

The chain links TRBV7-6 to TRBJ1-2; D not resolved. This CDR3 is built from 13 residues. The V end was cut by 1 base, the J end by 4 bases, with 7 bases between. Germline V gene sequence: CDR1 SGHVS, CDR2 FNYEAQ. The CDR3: CASSLGGSYGYTF. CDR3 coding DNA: TGTGCCAGCAGCTTAGGAGGGTCCTATGGCTACACCTTC.

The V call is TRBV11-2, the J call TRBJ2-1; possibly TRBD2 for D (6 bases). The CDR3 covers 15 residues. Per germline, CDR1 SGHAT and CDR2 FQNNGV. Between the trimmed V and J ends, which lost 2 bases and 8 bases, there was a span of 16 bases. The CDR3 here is CASSLWGGISDEQFF. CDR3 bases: TGTGCCAGCAGCTTATGGGGCGGGATCTCGGATGAGCAGTTCTTC.

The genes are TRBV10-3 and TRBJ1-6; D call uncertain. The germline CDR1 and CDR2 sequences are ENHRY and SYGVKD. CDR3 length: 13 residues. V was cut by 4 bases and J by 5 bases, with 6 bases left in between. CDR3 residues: CAISVRDNSPLHF. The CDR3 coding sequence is TGTGCCATCAGTGTACGGGATAATTCACCCCTCCACTTT.

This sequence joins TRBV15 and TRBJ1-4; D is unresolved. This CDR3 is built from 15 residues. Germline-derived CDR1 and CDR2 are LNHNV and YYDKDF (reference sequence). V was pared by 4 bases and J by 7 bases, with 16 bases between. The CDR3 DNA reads TGTGCCACCAGCATTCGACGCGGGTCCGGTGAAAAACTGTTTTTT. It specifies CATSIRRGSGEKLFF.

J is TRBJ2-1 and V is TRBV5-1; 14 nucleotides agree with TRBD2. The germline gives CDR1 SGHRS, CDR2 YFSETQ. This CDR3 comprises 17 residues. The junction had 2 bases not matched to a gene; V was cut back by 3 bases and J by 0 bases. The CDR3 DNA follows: TGCGCCAGCAGCTCCGGGACTAGCGGGAGCTCCTACAATGAGCAGTTCTTC. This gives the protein CASSSGTSGSSYNEQFF.

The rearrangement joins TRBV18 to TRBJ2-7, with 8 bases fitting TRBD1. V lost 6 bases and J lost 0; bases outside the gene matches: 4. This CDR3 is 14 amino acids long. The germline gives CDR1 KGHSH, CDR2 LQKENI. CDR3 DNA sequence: TGTGCCAGCTCTCGGGACAGGCTCTCCTACGAGCAGTACGTC. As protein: CASSRDRLSYEQYV.

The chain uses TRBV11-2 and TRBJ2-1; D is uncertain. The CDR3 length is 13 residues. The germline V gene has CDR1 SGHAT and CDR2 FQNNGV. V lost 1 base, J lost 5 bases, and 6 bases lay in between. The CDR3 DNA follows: TGTGCCAGCAGCTTAGGGGCAGACAATGAGCAGTTCTTC. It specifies CASSLGADNEQFF.

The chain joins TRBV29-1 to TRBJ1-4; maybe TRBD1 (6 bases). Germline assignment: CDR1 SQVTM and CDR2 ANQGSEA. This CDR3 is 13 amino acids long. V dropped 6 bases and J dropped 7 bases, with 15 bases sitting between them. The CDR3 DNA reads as TGCAGCGTCGAACAGGGTCTAGGTGAAAAACTGTTTTTT. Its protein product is CSVEQGLGEKLFF.

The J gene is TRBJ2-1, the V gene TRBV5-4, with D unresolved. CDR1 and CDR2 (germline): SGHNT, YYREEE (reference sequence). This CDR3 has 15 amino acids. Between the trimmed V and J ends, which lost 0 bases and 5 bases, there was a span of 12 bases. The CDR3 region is CASSLGLPANNEQFF. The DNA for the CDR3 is TGTGCCAGCAGCTTGGGATTACCAGCGAACAATGAGCAGTTCTTC.

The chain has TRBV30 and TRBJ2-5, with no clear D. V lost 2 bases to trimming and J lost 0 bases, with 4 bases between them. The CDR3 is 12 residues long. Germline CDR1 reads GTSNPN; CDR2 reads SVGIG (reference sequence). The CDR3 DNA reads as TGTGCCTGGAGTTTTAACCAAGAGACCCAGTACTTC. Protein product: CAWSFNQETQYF.

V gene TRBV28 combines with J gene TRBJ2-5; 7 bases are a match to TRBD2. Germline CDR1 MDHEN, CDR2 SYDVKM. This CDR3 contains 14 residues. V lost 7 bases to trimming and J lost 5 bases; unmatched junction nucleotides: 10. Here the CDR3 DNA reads TGTGCCAGCACCTCGATGGGAGGGCTGGAGACCCAGTACTTC. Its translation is CASTSMGGLETQYF.

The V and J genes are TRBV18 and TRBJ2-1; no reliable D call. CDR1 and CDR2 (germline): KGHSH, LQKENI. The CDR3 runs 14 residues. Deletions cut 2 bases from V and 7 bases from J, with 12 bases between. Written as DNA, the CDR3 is TGTGCCAGCTCACCAGGGCTAAATTTAAATGAGCAGTTCTTC. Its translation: CASSPGLNLNEQFF.

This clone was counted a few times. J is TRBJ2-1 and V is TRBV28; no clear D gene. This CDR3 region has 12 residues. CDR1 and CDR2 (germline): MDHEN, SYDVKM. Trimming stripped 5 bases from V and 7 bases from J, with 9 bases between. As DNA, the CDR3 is TGTGCCAGCAGTCCCCTAGAGAATGAGCAGTTCTTC. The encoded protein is CASSPLENEQFF.

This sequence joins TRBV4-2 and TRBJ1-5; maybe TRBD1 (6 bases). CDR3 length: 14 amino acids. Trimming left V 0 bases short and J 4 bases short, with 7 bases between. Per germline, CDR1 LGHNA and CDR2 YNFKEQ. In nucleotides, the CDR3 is TGTGCCAGCAGCCAAGACAGGGGAAATCAGCCCCAGCATTTT. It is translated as CASSQDRGNQPQHF.

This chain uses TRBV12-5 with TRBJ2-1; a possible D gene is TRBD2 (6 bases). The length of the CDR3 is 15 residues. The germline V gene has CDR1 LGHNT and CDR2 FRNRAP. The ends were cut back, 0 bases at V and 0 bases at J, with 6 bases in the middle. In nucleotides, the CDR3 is TGTGCTAGTGGTTTGGTGGGGGGCTCCTACAATGAGCAGTTCTTC. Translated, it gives CASGLVGGSYNEQFF.

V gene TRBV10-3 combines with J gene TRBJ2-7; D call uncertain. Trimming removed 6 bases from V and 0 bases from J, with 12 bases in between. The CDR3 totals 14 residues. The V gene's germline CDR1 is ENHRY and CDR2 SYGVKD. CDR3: CAIRPVQSSYEQYF. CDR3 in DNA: TGTGCCATCAGGCCGGTACAGAGCTCCTACGAGCAGTACTTC.

CDR3 residues: CASSLSDRATYEQYV. The DNA of the CDR3 is TGTGCCAGCAGTTTATCTGACAGGGCAACCTACGAGCAGTACGTC. The genes are TRBV28 and TRBJ2-7, with TRBD1 matching 7 bases. With V trimmed by 1 base and J by 2 bases, 5 bases remained unmatched. Germline lookup yields CDR1 MDHEN and CDR2 SYDVKM. The CDR3 sequence is 15 residues long.

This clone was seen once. The CDR3 reads CASSYSPRGLNEQFF. Written as DNA, the CDR3 is TGTGCCAGCAGTTACAGCCCCAGAGGGCTCAATGAGCAGTTCTTC. The V call is TRBV6-5, the J call TRBJ2-1, with a tentative D call TRBD2 (5 bases). The V end lost 2 bases, the J end lost 6 bases, and 14 bases lay between the germline ends. CDR1 MNHEY and CDR2 SVGAGI come from the germline V gene. The CDR3 is 15 residues long.

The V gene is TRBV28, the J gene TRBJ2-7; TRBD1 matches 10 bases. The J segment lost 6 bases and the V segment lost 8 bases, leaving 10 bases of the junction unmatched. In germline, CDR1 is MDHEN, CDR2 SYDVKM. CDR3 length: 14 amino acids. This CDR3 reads CASSNAGTGVEQYF. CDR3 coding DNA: TGTGCCAGCTCCAACGCGGGGACAGGGGTCGAGCAGTACTTC.

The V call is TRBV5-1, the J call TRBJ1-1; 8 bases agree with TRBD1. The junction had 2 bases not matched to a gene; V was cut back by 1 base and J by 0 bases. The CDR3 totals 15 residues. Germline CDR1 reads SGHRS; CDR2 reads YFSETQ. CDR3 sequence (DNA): TGCGCCAGCAGCTTGAGGACAGGGATGAACACTGAAGCTTTCTTT. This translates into CASSLRTGMNTEAFF.

In nucleotides, the CDR3 is TGTGCCAGTAGCCCGCACAAGGAGGAGACCCAGTACTTC. As protein: CASSPHKEETQYF. J is TRBJ2-5 and V is TRBV19; D unclear. Trimming took off 6 bases at V and 5 bases at J, with 13 bases between the two ends. CDR3 length equals 13 residues. From germline, CDR1 is LNHDA and CDR2 SQIVND (reference sequence).

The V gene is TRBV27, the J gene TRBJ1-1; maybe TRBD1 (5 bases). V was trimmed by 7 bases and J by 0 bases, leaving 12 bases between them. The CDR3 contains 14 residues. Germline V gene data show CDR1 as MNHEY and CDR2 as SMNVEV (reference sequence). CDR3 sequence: CASNRQGMNTEAFF. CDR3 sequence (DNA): TGTGCCAGCAATCGTCAGGGAATGAACACTGAAGCTTTCTTT.

CDR3 amino acids: CASSPSRREGDEQFF. The DNA for the CDR3 is TGTGCCAGCAGTCCCTCCAGGCGGGAGGGCGATGAGCAGTTCTTC. The genes are TRBV4-2 and TRBJ2-1; 9 bases align to TRBD2. The junction had 11 bases not matched to a gene; V was cut back by 6 bases and J by 8 bases. The CDR3 loop spans 15 amino acids. The germline gives CDR1 LGHNA, CDR2 YNFKEQ.

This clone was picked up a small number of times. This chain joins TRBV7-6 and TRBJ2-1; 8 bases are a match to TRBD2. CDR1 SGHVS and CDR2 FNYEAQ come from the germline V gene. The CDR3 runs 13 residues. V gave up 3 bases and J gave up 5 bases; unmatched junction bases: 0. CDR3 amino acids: CASSLREDNEQFF. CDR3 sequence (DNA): TGTGCCAGCAGCTTGCGGGAGGACAATGAGCAGTTCTTC.

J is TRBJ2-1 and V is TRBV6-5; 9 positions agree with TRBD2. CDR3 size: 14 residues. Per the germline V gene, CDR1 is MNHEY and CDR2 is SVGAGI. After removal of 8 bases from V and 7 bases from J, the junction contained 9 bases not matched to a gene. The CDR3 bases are TGTGCCAGCTGCGGGAGGGTCGGTACGAATGAGCAGTTCTTC. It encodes CASCGRVGTNEQFF.

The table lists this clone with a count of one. The CDR3 protein is CASRTGLAGGYEQYF. The CDR3 DNA follows: TGTGCCAGTAGGACGGGACTAGCGGGGGGCTACGAGCAGTACTTC. This chain links TRBV19 with TRBJ2-7, with 15 bases matching TRBD2. V shed 6 bases, J shed 3 bases, and the junction held 3 bases outside the gene matches. The CDR3 loop spans 15 amino acids. CDR1 is LNHDA, CDR2 SQIVND, per germline (reference sequence).

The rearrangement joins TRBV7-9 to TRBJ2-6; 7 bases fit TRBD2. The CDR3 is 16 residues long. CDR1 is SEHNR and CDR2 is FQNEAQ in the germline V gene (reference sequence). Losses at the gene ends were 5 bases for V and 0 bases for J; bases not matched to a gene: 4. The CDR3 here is CASSRGVFSGANVLTF. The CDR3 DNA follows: TGTGCCAGCAGCCGGGGGGTGTTCTCTGGGGCCAACGTCCTGACTTTC.

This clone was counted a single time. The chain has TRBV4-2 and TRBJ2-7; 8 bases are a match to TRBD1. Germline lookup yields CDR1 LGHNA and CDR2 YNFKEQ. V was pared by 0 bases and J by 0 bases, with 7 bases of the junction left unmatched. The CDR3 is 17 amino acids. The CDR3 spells CASSQDPTGALSYEQYF. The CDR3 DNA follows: TGTGCCAGCAGCCAAGACCCGACAGGGGCCCTCTCCTACGAGCAGTACTTC.

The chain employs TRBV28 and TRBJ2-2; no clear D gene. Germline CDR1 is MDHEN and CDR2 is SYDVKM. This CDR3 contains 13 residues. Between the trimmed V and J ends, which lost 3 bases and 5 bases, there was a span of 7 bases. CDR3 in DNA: TGTGCCAGCAGTTTTCTTGTGACCGGGGAGCTGTTTTTT. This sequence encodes CASSFLVTGELFF.